The source of this TCR beta chain is a study of T cell repertoires in cytomegalovirus infection. Study at large: Public TCR beta signature analysis indicated the presence of both CMV infection and matching HLA type. Study results and caveats: Dominating the ex vivo response were TCR beta clonotypes that were CMV-specific and HLA-C-restricted.

Details on this clonotype: Its antigen remains unidentified.

Trimming at V came to 4 bases and at J to 5 bases, leaving 8 bases not matched to a gene. The germline CDR1 and CDR2 sequences are MGHDK and SYGVNS. The CDR3 is made up of 16 amino acids. TCRdb passed the reads through MiXCR, listing each CDR3 protein once. The data show around 340,000 distinct CDR3 sequences, 25% to 30% seen once. The TCR comes from a human donor in good health (CMV status not recorded). Some clones in this sample may be carry-over from other donors' samples. V gene TRBV25-1 combines with J gene TRBJ2-7, with TRBD2 matching 13 bases. The material sequenced was cultured PBMCs, taken from culture after CMV antigen stimulation. The CDR3 region has the DNA TGTGCCAGCAGTGCCTGGACTAGCGGGAGTCAGAACGAGCAGTACTTC. This gives the protein CASSAWTSGSQNEQYF.